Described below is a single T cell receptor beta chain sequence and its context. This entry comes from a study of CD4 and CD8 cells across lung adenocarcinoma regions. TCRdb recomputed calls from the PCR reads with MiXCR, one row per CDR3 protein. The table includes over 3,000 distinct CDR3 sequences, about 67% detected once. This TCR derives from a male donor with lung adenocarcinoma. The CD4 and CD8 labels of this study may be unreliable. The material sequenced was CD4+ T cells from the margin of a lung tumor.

CDR3 amino acids: CASSFMDGDTEAFF. The DNA of the CDR3 is TGTGCCAGCAGTTTCATGGACGGAGACACTGAAGCTTTCTTT. V usage is TRBV27 and J usage is TRBJ1-1; no clear D. Germline V CDR1 and CDR2: MNHEY, SMNVEV (reference sequence). With 3 bases removed from V and 3 bases from J, the gap between germline ends came to 11 bases. This CDR3 is 14 amino acids long.